This T cell receptor (beta chain) derives from a study of cytomegalovirus exposure and HLA in healthy donors. 13 Jbeta primers and 60 Vbeta primers were used for the PCR. Data came from immunoSEQ multiplex PCR; TCRdb stores just in-frame clones and leaves some out. This sample yields some 200,000 clones, of which about 81% are seen a single time; about 0.8% belongs to the top ten. This CDR3 comprises 14 residues. Trimming took 6 bases from V and 1 from J, leaving 12 bases between them. Per the germline V gene, CDR1 is MNHEY and CDR2 is SMNVEV (reference sequence). This TCR was recovered from a woman under 30 in good health and CMV-seronegative. J is TRBJ1-1 and V is TRBV27, with a possible D match to TRBD1 (5 bases). The specimen was PBMCs. The CDR3 loop is CASSPITGNTEAFF. Here the CDR3 DNA reads TGTGCCAGCAGCCCCATAACAGGGAACACTGAAGCTTTCTTT.